The 3 T cell receptor beta chains in this list originate from one sample, sequenced in a study of blood T cell repertoires in COVID-19. Sequencing was performed with immunoSEQ multiplex PCR; in TCRdb, only in-frame clones are kept and a portion is missing. Here the sample spans more than 400,000 clones, 90% being singletons. The source material was PBMCs or T cells enriched from blood (not recorded which). These receptors all stem from a man between 18 and 35 years old who had recovered from COVID-19.

This clone was observed a single time. The V and J genes are TRBV12-3 or TRBV12-4 and TRBJ2-3; weak D call: TRBD1 (6 bases). Trimming removed 10 bases at V and 2 bases at J, with 13 bases between. The CDR3 extends over 13 amino acids. The CDR3 sequence is CATQGQNTDTQYF. CDR3 nucleotide sequence: TGTGCCACCCAGGGGCAGAACACAGATACGCAGTATTTT.

The count of this clone is one. The J gene is TRBJ2-3, the V gene TRBV5-8; the match to TRBD1 covers 7 bases. Germline V lookup: CDR1 SGHTS, CDR2 YDEGEE. CDR3 size: 15 residues. With V trimmed by 0 bases and J by 5 bases, 6 bases remained unmatched. In DNA, the CDR3 is TGTGCCAGCAGCTTGGATGGGACAGCCGGAGATACGCAGTATTTT. Its translation: CASSLDGTAGDTQYF.

The genes are TRBV7-9 and TRBJ2-1; 8 bases fit TRBD1. Germline CDR1 and CDR2: SEHNR and FQNEAQ (reference sequence). The length of the CDR3 is 15 residues. V shed 4 bases, J shed 2 bases, and the junction held 4 bases outside the gene matches. The CDR3 here is CASSSRQGPYNEQFF. The CDR3, as DNA: TGTGCCAGCAGCTCGCGACAGGGGCCCTACAATGAGCAGTTCTTC. Variable domain in full (rest from reference TRBV7-9 and TRBJ2-1): DTGVSQNPRHKITKRGQNVTFRCDPISEHNRLYWYRQTLGQGPEFLTYFQNEAQLEKSRLLSDRFSAERPKGSFSTLEIQRTEQGDSAMYLCASSSRQGPYNEQFFGPGTRLTVL.